Below, 30 T cell receptor beta chains from the same sample are listed, as sequenced in a study of somatic mutations in cytotoxic T cells in rheumatoid arthritis. Assay used: immunoSEQ multiplex PCR; TCRdb lists only in-frame clones, some missing. Among under 30,000 clones listed, under 75% were seen once. The material sequenced was CD8+ T cells sorted from blood. The receptors were sampled from a woman under 30 in good health.

The chain couples TRBV6-1 to TRBJ2-7; D is unresolved. The CDR3 spans 10 residues. Germline-derived CDR1 and CDR2 are MNHNS and SASEGT. With 11 bases removed from V and 6 bases from J, the gap between germline ends came to 11 bases. CDR3 DNA: TGTGCCTCGTCGATCTCCGAGCAGTACTTC. Protein: CASSISEQYF.

The rearrangement joins TRBV4-1 to TRBJ1-4; maybe TRBD1 (5 bases). The CDR3 totals 19 residues. The V and J ends lost 0 bases and 0 bases respectively, with 17 bases between them. CDR1 and CDR2 (germline): MGHRA, YSYEKL. The CDR3 region has the DNA TGCGCCAGCAGCCAAGATCCCCCGGGGGGGGTCGCAACTAATGAAAAACTGTTTTTT. Translation gives CASSQDPPGGVATNEKLFF.

This clone came up once. The rearrangement uses TRBV5-4 and TRBJ2-5; D may correspond to TRBD1 or TRBD2 (5 bases each). The V end was cut by 1 base, the J end by 3 bases, with 13 bases between. The CDR3 is 15 amino acids. Germline-derived CDR1 and CDR2 are SGHNT and YYREEE (reference sequence). The chain's CDR3 is CASSLRDGLKETQYF. The CDR3 nucleotides read TGTGCCAGCAGCTTGCGGGACGGCCTGAAAGAGACCCAGTACTTC.

The chain joins TRBV5-4 to TRBJ1-2; D is possibly TRBD1 (5 bases). Germline V gives CDR1 SGHNT, CDR2 YYREEE (reference sequence). V lost 0 bases to trimming and J lost 6 bases, with 12 bases between them. This CDR3 is 14 amino acids long. CDR3 residues: CASSLGGSGDGYTF. In DNA, the CDR3 is TGTGCCAGCAGCTTGGGGGGTTCGGGGGATGGCTACACCTTC.

The chain links TRBV27 to TRBJ2-7; TRBD2 aligns across 9 bases. Unmatched junction bases numbered 6, after V lost 2 bases and J lost 4 bases. The CDR3 is 15 residues long. The germline V gene has CDR1 MNHEY and CDR2 SMNVEV (reference sequence). The CDR3 bases are TGTGCCAGCAGTTTAACGAGCGGGAGGACGTACGAGCAGTACTTC. The encoded protein is CASSLTSGRTYEQYF.

Of note for this clone: Other nucleotide sequences from this sample produce the same CDR3. The chain uses TRBV29-1 and TRBJ2-1; D is possibly TRBD1 (7 bases). Trimming cost V 6 bases and J 1 base, with 13 bases left between them. The CDR3 spans 14 residues. The germline gives CDR1 SQVTM, CDR2 ANQGSEA. CDR3 residues: CSVEGAGSYNEQFF. CDR3 bases: TGCAGCGTAGAGGGGGCGGGATCCTACAATGAGCAGTTCTTC.

The rearrangement joins TRBV5-6 to TRBJ1-5; perhaps TRBD1 as D (5 bases). The V and J ends lost 0 bases and 7 bases respectively, with 8 bases between them. Per germline, CDR1 SGHDT and CDR2 YYEEEE. CDR3 size: 13 residues. The DNA for the CDR3 is TGTGCCAGCAGCTTGGGACAGTACCAGCCCCAGCATTTT. As protein: CASSLGQYQPQHF. Full variable domain (remainder filled in from reference TRBV5-6 and TRBJ1-5): DAGVTQSPTHLIKTRGQQVTLRCSPKSGHDTVSWYQQALGQGPQFIFQYYEEEERQRGNFPDRFSGHQFPNYSSELNVNALLLGDSALYLCASSLGQYQPQHFGDGTRLSIL.

This chain uses TRBV9 with TRBJ2-5; 14 bases match TRBD2. Looked up from germline, CDR1 is SGDLS and CDR2 is YYNGEE. The CDR3 totals 17 residues. V lost 3 bases, J lost 4 bases, and 8 bases stayed unmatched. The CDR3 DNA reads as TGTGCCAGCAGCGACCCGGGACTAGCGGGAGTTGGAGAGACCCAGTACTTC. Translated, it gives CASSDPGLAGVGETQYF.

This chain links TRBV6-5 with TRBJ1-3, with D uncertain. The CDR3 has 15 residues. The germline gives CDR1 MNHEY, CDR2 SVGAGI. Trimming took 0 bases from V and 3 from J, leaving 9 bases between them. The CDR3 DNA is TGTGCCAGCAGTTACTCGGGAACAGTTGGAAACACCATATATTTT. Its translation is CASSYSGTVGNTIYF.

The gene calls are TRBV27 and TRBJ2-7, with a tentative D call TRBD1 (6 bases). V lost 4 bases and J lost 1, with 11 bases in between. Germline V gives CDR1 MNHEY, CDR2 SMNVEV (reference sequence). This CDR3 region has 14 residues. This CDR3 reads CASSWGPGSYEQYF. The CDR3 nucleotides read TGTGCCAGCAGTTGGGGGCCCGGATCCTACGAGCAGTACTTC.

The chain employs TRBV7-9 and TRBJ1-2; D uncertain. V was pared by 1 base and J by 4 bases, with 7 bases between. Germline V CDR1 and CDR2: SEHNR, FQNEAQ (reference sequence). This CDR3 comprises 13 residues. The CDR3 loop is CASSLGVSYGYTF. CDR3 sequence (DNA): TGTGCCAGCAGCTTAGGGGTGTCCTATGGCTACACCTTC.

The chain carries TRBV6-1 and TRBJ1-1; D call uncertain. Germline V gives CDR1 MNHNS, CDR2 SASEGT. Trimming left V 1 base short and J 3 bases short, with 3 bases between. This CDR3 has 12 residues. CDR3 sequence: CASSEGYTEAFF. In nucleotides, the CDR3 is TGTGCCAGCAGTGAAGGGTACACTGAAGCTTTCTTT.

This clone was found a few times. This chain uses TRBV28 with TRBJ1-5; D is undetermined. V was cut by 1 base and J by 7 bases, with 8 bases left in between. Germline CDR1 reads MDHEN; CDR2 reads SYDVKM. CDR3 length: 13 residues. The CDR3 DNA sequence: TGTGCCAGCAGTTTATCGGGCAGGCAGCCCCAGCATTTT. Its protein product is CASSLSGRQPQHF.

V usage is TRBV2 and J usage is TRBJ2-1; D may be TRBD1 or TRBD2 (7 bases each). The V gene lost 3 bases and the J gene lost 3 bases, with 18 bases spanning the gap. Germline values: CDR1 SNHLY, CDR2 FYNNEI. This CDR3 is built from 17 residues. CDR3 coding DNA: TGTGCCAGCAGTGATAAGAGGGAGGGGGCCCTCTACAATGAGCAGTTCTTC. Protein product: CASSDKREGALYNEQFF. Full variable domain (rest looked up from reference TRBV2 and TRBJ2-1): EPEVTQTPSHQVTQMGQEVILRCVPISNHLYFYWYRQILGQKVEFLVSFYNNEISEKSEIFDDQFSVERPDGSNFTLKIRSTKLEDSAMYFCASSDKREGALYNEQFFGPGTRLTVL.

The V call is TRBV10-3, the J call TRBJ1-1; D remains unclear. CDR1 and CDR2 from the germline V gene are ENHRY and SYGVKD. The germline V and J ends were trimmed by 3 bases and 7 bases, with 9 bases remaining between them. The CDR3 has 12 amino acids. CDR3 nucleotide sequence: TGTGCCATCAGTGAAAGGGAGAGTGAAGCTTTCTTT. It translates to CAISERESEAFF.

The V call is TRBV28, the J call TRBJ2-2; 11 bases agree with TRBD2. Trimming cost V 3 bases and J 0 bases; bases outside gene matches: 6. The germline CDR1 and CDR2 sequences are MDHEN and SYDVKM. This CDR3 region has 18 residues. DNA for the CDR3: TGTGCCAGCAGTTTCGAGACTAGCGGGACCGCGAACACCGGGGAGCTGTTTTTT. It codes for CASSFETSGTANTGELFF. The full variable domain, completed using reference TRBV28 and TRBJ2-2, is DVKVTQSSRYLVKRTGEKVFLECVQDMDHENMFWYRQDPGLGLRLIYFSYDVKMKEKGDIPEGYSVSREKKERFSLILESASTNQTSMYLCASSFETSGTANTGELFFGEGSRLTVL.

The CDR3 here is CASSQAAGADTQYF. The CDR3 region has the DNA TGTGCCAGCAGCCAAGCTGCTGGCGCGGATACGCAGTATTTT. This chain joins TRBV4-2 and TRBJ2-3; D call uncertain. Germline V gives CDR1 LGHNA, CDR2 YNFKEQ. The CDR3 has 14 residues. Trimming shortened V by 1 base and J by 6 bases, and 11 bases separated the two germline ends.

This rearrangement joins TRBV14 to TRBJ2-4; D gene ambiguous. Per germline, CDR1 SGHDN and CDR2 FVKESK. This CDR3 comprises 13 residues. Between the trimmed V and J ends, which lost 6 bases and 5 bases, there was a span of 11 bases. The CDR3 is CASSSWSQNIQYF. In DNA, the CDR3 is TGTGCCAGCAGTTCTTGGTCCCAAAACATTCAGTACTTC.

A few counts support this clone. The rearrangement uses TRBV11-2 and TRBJ2-7; perhaps D is TRBD1 or TRBD2 (5 bases each). V was trimmed by 0 bases and J by 0 bases, leaving 9 bases between them. The germline gives CDR1 SGHAT, CDR2 FQNNGV. The CDR3 length is 15 residues. CDR3 sequence reads: CASSLDGTVSYEQYF. CDR3 nucleotides: TGTGCCAGCAGCTTAGACGGGACGGTCTCCTACGAGCAGTACTTC.

The gene calls are TRBV7-7 and TRBJ2-1, with 11 bases aligning to TRBD2. The length of the CDR3 is 15 residues. V shed 4 bases and J 4 bases; nucleotides not matched to a gene: 3. Germline V gene sequence: CDR1 SSHAT, CDR2 FNYEAQ (reference sequence). CDR3 coding DNA: TGTGCCAGCAGCTCCGGGACTAGCGGTTACAATGAGCAGTTCTTC. It codes for CASSSGTSGYNEQFF.

The CDR3 loop reads CSVEGASGSYEQYF. CDR3 DNA sequence: TGCAGCGTTGAGGGGGCTTCAGGGTCCTACGAGCAGTACTTC. The gene calls are TRBV29-1 and TRBJ2-7, with D tentatively TRBD1 (6 bases). The CDR3 has 14 residues. Trimming stripped 3 bases from V and 1 base from J, with 13 bases between. Looked up from germline, CDR1 is SQVTM and CDR2 is ANQGSEA.

The chain combines TRBV9 with TRBJ2-3; 7 bases line up with TRBD1. The CDR3 sequence is 14 residues long. In germline, CDR1 is SGDLS, CDR2 YYNGEE. J lost 1 base, V lost 2 bases, and 1 base had no gene match. The CDR3 spells CASSVGQGTDTQYF. CDR3 bases: TGTGCCAGCAGCGTCGGACAGGGCACAGATACGCAGTATTTT.

This clone was observed a few times. The chain couples TRBV4-1 to TRBJ1-1; TRBD1 might be the D (6 bases). This CDR3 is built from 13 residues. Germline-derived CDR1 and CDR2 are MGHRA and YSYEKL. Trimming removed 3 bases from V and 11 bases from J, with 16 bases in between. CDR3 in DNA: TGCGCCAGCAGCCATGGGGGGGGGCCGTCCGCTTTCTTT. This translates into CASSHGGGPSAFF.

J is TRBJ2-1 and V is TRBV28; D perhaps matches TRBD2 (6 bases). The CDR3 contains 14 residues. V lost 6 bases to trimming and J lost 8 bases, with 17 bases between them. Germline CDR1 and CDR2: MDHEN and SYDVKM. The DNA for the CDR3 is TGTGCCAGCAGGCGGGGCTCCTACACCCATGAGCAGTTCTTC. This translates into CASRRGSYTHEQFF.

The chain combines TRBV11-2 with TRBJ2-7; maybe TRBD2 (6 bases). Trimming stripped 10 bases from V and 3 bases from J, with 16 bases between. CDR1 is SGHAT, CDR2 FQNNGV, per germline. This CDR3 has 13 residues. For the CDR3, the DNA is TGTGCCACCGAGGGAGGTGGCGACTACGAGCAGTACTTC. It translates to CATEGGGDYEQYF. Looking up the rest from reference TRBV11-2 and TRBJ2-7 gives the full variable domain: EAGVAQSPRYKIIEKRQSVAFWCNPISGHATLYWYQQILGQGPKLLIQFQNNGVVDDSQLPKDRFSAERLKGVDSTLKIQPAKLEDSAVYLCATEGGGDYEQYFGPGTRLTVT.

The chain carries TRBV13 and TRBJ2-7; D gene uncertain. Germline-derived CDR1 and CDR2 are PRHDT and FYEKMQ (reference sequence). The CDR3 spans 13 residues. Trimming took off 2 bases at V and 2 bases at J, with 7 bases between the two ends. The CDR3: CASSLQGTYEQYV. Written as DNA, the CDR3 is TGTGCCAGCAGCTTACAAGGGACCTACGAGCAGTACGTC.

The V and J genes are TRBV7-2 and TRBJ2-3; D gene ambiguous. Germline CDR1 SGHTA, CDR2 FQGNSA. The V and J ends lost 2 bases and 2 bases respectively, with 8 bases between them. CDR3 length: 14 amino acids. Written as DNA, the CDR3 is TGTGCCAGCAGCTTATGGGCTGTCACAGATACGCAGTATTTT. This translates into CASSLWAVTDTQYF.

This clone was seen just once. The chain carries TRBV9 and TRBJ2-1, with 7 bases fitting TRBD1. Germline CDR1 reads SGDLS; CDR2 reads YYNGEE. The CDR3 contains 12 residues. The trim removed 3 bases at V and 7 bases at J, leaving 1 base unmatched. CDR3: CASSGQGNEQFF. The CDR3 DNA reads TGTGCCAGCAGCGGACAGGGTAATGAGCAGTTCTTC.

This clone was counted a single time. This chain uses TRBV4-1 with TRBJ2-1; weak D call: TRBD1 (5 bases). The CDR3 runs 15 residues. CDR1 MGHRA and CDR2 YSYEKL come from the germline V gene. V lost 3 bases to trimming and J lost 0 bases, with 9 bases between them. CDR3 bases: TGCGCCAGCAGCCAGTCAGGGCTCTCCTACAATGAGCAGTTCTTC. Protein sequence: CASSQSGLSYNEQFF.

This chain joins TRBV2 and TRBJ2-2; 10 bases align to TRBD1. Per germline, CDR1 SNHLY and CDR2 FYNNEI. The CDR3 extends over 18 amino acids. Trimming took 4 bases from V and 4 from J; bases not matched to a gene: 12. CDR3 region: CASSGLSGGQGLTGELFF. The CDR3 region has the DNA TGTGCCAGCAGTGGCCTCTCGGGGGGACAGGGGCTCACCGGGGAGCTGTTTTTT.